A single sample gave rise to the 13 T cell receptor beta chains below, sequenced in a study of regulatory T cells in long-lasting Graves disease. Time point defined: persistent/refractory GD, antithyroid drugs over 5 years with positive TRAb. PBMCs provided the RNA from which the TCR library was made. TCR beta libraries were built with iRepertoire HTBI primers and Arm-PCR of CDR3 regions. TCRdb processed the multiplex PCR reads anew with MiXCR; each CDR3 protein has one entry. Among about 430,000 distinct CDR3 sequences listed, roughly a fifth were seen once. This specimen consisted of peripheral blood mononuclear cells (PBMCs), obtained when the disease was refractory, from a patient treated with antithyroid drugs. All receptors come from a female donor with Graves disease.

This clonotype was counted at least ten times. V and J are TRBV6-1 and TRBJ1-1; a possible D gene is TRBD1 (6 bases). The germline V gene encodes CDR1 MNHNS and CDR2 SASEGT. CDR3 length equals 13 residues. V gave up 5 bases and J gave up 9 bases, with 16 bases separating them. The CDR3 is CASSRTGTFKAFF. DNA of the CDR3: TGTGCCAGCAGTAGGACCGGGACATTCAAAGCTTTCTTT.

The chain combines TRBV15 with TRBJ1-1; D gene uncertain. The ends were cut back, 2 bases at V and 3 bases at J, with 7 bases in the middle. This CDR3 contains 13 residues. CDR1 is LNHNV, CDR2 YYDKDF, per germline (reference sequence). The CDR3 bases are TGTGCCACCAGCAGACATCCCGACACTGAAGCTTTCTTT. This translates into CATSRHPDTEAFF.

The chain couples TRBV28 to TRBJ2-1; 8 bases align to TRBD2. The CDR3 loop spans 15 amino acids. Germline trimming cut 2 bases from V and 4 bases from J; bases unmatched to any gene: 4. In germline, CDR1 is MDHEN, CDR2 SYDVKM. The CDR3 spells CASSLVTSGYNEQFF. CDR3 in DNA: TGTGCCAGCAGTTTAGTTACTAGCGGTTACAATGAGCAGTTCTTC.

This clonotype was counted at least ten times. The chain employs TRBV28 and TRBJ1-1; D might be TRBD1 (6 bases). Per germline, CDR1 MDHEN and CDR2 SYDVKM. Trimming took off 6 bases at V and 4 bases at J, with 18 bases between the two ends. This CDR3 region has 15 residues. As DNA, the CDR3 is TGTGCCAGCAGCCCCCACAGGGTAGGGTTCACTGAAGCTTTCTTT. Its protein is CASSPHRVGFTEAFF. The whole variable domain, remainder taken from reference TRBV28 and TRBJ1-1, is DVKVTQSSRYLVKRTGEKVFLECVQDMDHENMFWYRQDPGLGLRLIYFSYDVKMKEKGDIPEGYSVSREKKERFSLILESASTNQTSMYLCASSPHRVGFTEAFFGQGTRLTVV.

This chain uses TRBV30 with TRBJ1-6, with 8 bases fitting TRBD1. There are 14 residues in the CDR3. Trimming removed 0 bases from V and 8 bases from J; junction bases left unmatched: 3. Germline V gives CDR1 GTSNPN, CDR2 SVGIG (reference sequence). CDR3 sequence (DNA): TGTGCCTGGAGTGTGGGACAGGCGGATTCACCCCTCCACTTT. Translated, it gives CAWSVGQADSPLHF.

This clonotype was seen ten or more times. The chain is built from TRBV28 and TRBJ1-1, with 9 bases that match TRBD1. Germline CDR1 reads MDHEN; CDR2 reads SYDVKM. J gave up 0 bases and V 6 bases, and 8 bases lay outside the gene matches. There are 16 residues in the CDR3. CDR3 DNA: TGTGCCAGCAGCCGTTACAGGGGGCTTTTGAACACTGAAGCTTTCTTT. Translated, it gives CASSRYRGLLNTEAFF.

The rearrangement links TRBV29-1 to TRBJ2-4; D may correspond to TRBD1 or TRBD2 (7 bases each). The CDR3 totals 14 residues. V lost 4 bases to trimming and J lost 9 bases, with 19 bases between them. The germline V gene has CDR1 SQVTM and CDR2 ANQGSEA. The CDR3 region is CSVALQGGEGIQYF. CDR3 in DNA: TGCAGCGTTGCGCTCCAGGGGGGGGAAGGCATTCAGTACTTC.

This clonotype was seen many times. The chain uses TRBV12-3 or TRBV12-4 and TRBJ1-2; 8 bases map to TRBD1. J gave up 5 bases and V 4 bases, and 12 bases lay outside the gene matches. This CDR3 has 16 amino acids. The CDR3 bases are TGTGCCAGCAGTTCACCCCGAACAGGGGGGGAGTATGGCTACACCTTC. This sequence encodes CASSSPRTGGEYGYTF.

This clonotype was picked up many times. CDR3 sequence: CAWTGGDYGYTF. CDR3 DNA: TGTGCCTGGACAGGGGGGGACTATGGCTACACCTTC. The rearrangement links TRBV30 to TRBJ1-2; 7 bases line up with TRBD1. The CDR3 is 12 residues long. V dropped 4 bases and J dropped 3; count of bases not matched to a gene: 2. Germline CDR1 GTSNPN, CDR2 SVGIG (reference sequence).

This clonotype was recorded at least ten times. V is TRBV6-2 or TRBV6-3 and J is TRBJ1-2; D ambiguous. CDR3 length equals 14 residues. CDR1 and CDR2 from the germline V gene are MNHEY and SVGEGT. Between the trimmed V and J ends, which lost 0 bases and 5 bases, there was a span of 10 bases. The DNA of the CDR3 is TGTGCCAGCAGTTACTCGAGGGCCGTTTATGGCTACACCTTC. This gives the protein CASSYSRAVYGYTF.

This clonotype was detected many times. The V and J genes are TRBV7-9 and TRBJ2-5; possibly TRBD1 for D (5 bases). Germline CDR1 SEHNR, CDR2 FQNEAQ (reference sequence). CDR3 size: 12 residues. V lost 5 bases and J 3 bases, leaving 7 bases between the germline ends. The CDR3 DNA is TGTGCCAGCAGCCAAGGGGAAGAGACCCAGTACTTC. It yields the protein CASSQGEETQYF.

This chain joins TRBV5-1 and TRBJ2-5; 16 bases are shared with TRBD2. The CDR3 has 18 residues. In germline, CDR1 is SGHRS, CDR2 YFSETQ. Losses at the gene ends were 3 bases for V and 1 base for J; bases not matched to a gene: 6. The CDR3 bases are TGCGCCAGCAGCTATGGGACTAGCGGGAGGGGACTCCAAGAGACCCAGTACTTC. Amino acids: CASSYGTSGRGLQETQYF.

The chain combines TRBV30 with TRBJ2-7, with TRBD1 matching 11 bases. The CDR3 is 13 residues long. The V gene end was trimmed by 5 bases and the J gene end by 4 bases; junction bases not matched to a gene: 4. From germline, CDR1 is GTSNPN and CDR2 SVGIG (reference sequence). CDR3 sequence: CAWEGQGAYEQYF. The CDR3 DNA is TGTGCCTGGGAAGGACAGGGGGCGTACGAGCAGTACTTC.